A single sample is the source of the 7 T cell receptor beta chains below, sequenced in a study of blood T cell repertoires in COVID-19. The table came from immunoSEQ multiplex PCR; TCRdb's copy has only in-frame clones and leaves some out. The table lists approximately 53,000 clones, 87% of them singletons, with 22% in the top ten. The sample was peripheral blood. The receptors derive from a woman older than 75 with COVID-19, enrolled during active disease.

In its sample, this clone was seen a few times. The V and J genes are TRBV6-5 and TRBJ1-2; TRBD1 is a possible D gene (5 bases). V shed 7 bases and J shed 8 bases, with 14 bases lying between them. CDR1 and CDR2 (germline): MNHEY, SVGAGI. CDR3 length: 12 amino acids. The CDR3 coding sequence is TGTGCCAGCAAAGACGGGGGTGGCGGCTACACCTTC. Its translation is CASKDGGGGYTF.

V is TRBV7-8 and J is TRBJ1-2; 7 bases match TRBD1. The length of the CDR3 is 14 residues. Germline V CDR1 and CDR2: SGHVS, FQNEAQ. V trimming: 3 bases; J trimming: 4 bases; junction bases outside the gene matches: 5. The CDR3 nucleotides are TGTGCCAGCAGCTTGGGACAGTCCAGCTATGGCTACACCTTC. Its translation: CASSLGQSSYGYTF.

This clone was recorded a few times. This chain joins TRBV2 and TRBJ1-5; no firm D call. Germline assignment: CDR1 SNHLY and CDR2 FYNNEI. This CDR3 contains 13 residues. V lost 4 bases to trimming and J lost 6 bases, with 10 bases between them. The CDR3 protein is CASSARGSQPQHF. The DNA of the CDR3 is TGTGCCAGCAGTGCTCGAGGGAGTCAGCCCCAGCATTTT.

The genes are TRBV19 and TRBJ1-5; TRBD1 matches at 10 bases. The CDR3 covers 17 residues. Losses at the gene ends were 3 bases for V and 2 bases for J; bases not matched to a gene: 7. Germline V gives CDR1 LNHDA, CDR2 SQIVND (reference sequence). The chain's CDR3 is CASSMGHGTGGNQPQHF. Written as DNA, the CDR3 is TGTGCCAGTAGTATGGGCCACGGGACAGGGGGCAATCAGCCCCAGCATTTT.

This chain uses TRBV5-1 with TRBJ2-2; 7 bases fit TRBD2. Germline values: CDR1 SGHRS, CDR2 YFSETQ. The CDR3 consists of 15 residues. After removal of 2 bases from V and 0 bases from J, the junction contained 1 base not matched to a gene. Here the CDR3 DNA reads TGCGCCAGCAGCTTCGGGACTACGAACACCGGGGAGCTGTTTTTT. This gives the protein CASSFGTTNTGELFF.

This clone was seen more than once but under ten times. The chain employs TRBV20-1 and TRBJ2-1; D is perhaps TRBD2 (5 bases). Germline V gives CDR1 DFQATT, CDR2 SNEGSKA (reference sequence). Trimming cost V 6 bases and J 10 bases, with 10 bases left between them. The CDR3 is made up of 10 amino acids. CDR3 loop: CSAKRGEQFF. As DNA, the CDR3 is TGCAGTGCCAAGAGAGGGGAGCAGTTCTTC.

The DNA for the CDR3 is TGTGCCAGCAGCGAGACCGGGACAGGGGGCGTCGGTGAAAAACTGTTTTTT. Residues: CASSETGTGGVGEKLFF. The chain links TRBV9 to TRBJ1-4; 12 bases are a match to TRBD1. The CDR3 length is 17 residues. Trimming removed 3 bases from V and 7 bases from J; junction bases left unmatched: 10. Per the germline V gene, CDR1 is SGDLS and CDR2 is YYNGEE.